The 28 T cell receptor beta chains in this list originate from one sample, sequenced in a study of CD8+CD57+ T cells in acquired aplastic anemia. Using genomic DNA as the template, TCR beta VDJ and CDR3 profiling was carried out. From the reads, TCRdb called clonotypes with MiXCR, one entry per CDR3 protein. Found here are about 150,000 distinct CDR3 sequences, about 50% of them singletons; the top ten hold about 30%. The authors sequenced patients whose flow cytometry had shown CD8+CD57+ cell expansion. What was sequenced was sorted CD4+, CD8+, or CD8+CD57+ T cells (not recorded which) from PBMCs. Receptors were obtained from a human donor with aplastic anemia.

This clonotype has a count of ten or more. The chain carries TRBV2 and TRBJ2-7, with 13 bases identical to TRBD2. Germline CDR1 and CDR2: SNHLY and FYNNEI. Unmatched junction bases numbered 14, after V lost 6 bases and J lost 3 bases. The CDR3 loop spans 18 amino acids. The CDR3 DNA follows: TGTGCCAGCAGGGAGGGGACTAGCGGGGTGGGGGGAGACTACGAGCAGTACTTC. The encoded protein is CASREGTSGVGGDYEQYF.

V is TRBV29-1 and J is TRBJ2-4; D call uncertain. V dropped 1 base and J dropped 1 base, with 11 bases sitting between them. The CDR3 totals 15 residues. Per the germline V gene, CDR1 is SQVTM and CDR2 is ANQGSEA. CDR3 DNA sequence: TGCAGCGTTGAAGGCGTCATGGGGGCCAAAAACATTCAGTACTTC. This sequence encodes CSVEGVMGAKNIQYF. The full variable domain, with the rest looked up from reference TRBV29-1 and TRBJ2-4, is SAVISQKPSRDICQRGTSLTIQCQVDSQVTMMFWYRQQPGQSLTLIATANQGSEATYESGFVIDKFPISRPNLTFSTLTVSNMSPEDSSIYLCSVEGVMGAKNIQYFGAGTRLSVL.

The CDR3 protein is CASSTSTASYEQYF. For the CDR3, the DNA is TGTGCCAGTAGTACGTCGACTGCCTCCTACGAGCAGTACTTC. The V gene is TRBV19, the J gene TRBJ2-7; D is uncertain. The V gene lost 4 bases and the J gene lost 0 bases, with 10 bases spanning the gap. The germline CDR1 and CDR2 sequences are LNHDA and SQIVND (reference sequence). The CDR3 consists of 14 residues.

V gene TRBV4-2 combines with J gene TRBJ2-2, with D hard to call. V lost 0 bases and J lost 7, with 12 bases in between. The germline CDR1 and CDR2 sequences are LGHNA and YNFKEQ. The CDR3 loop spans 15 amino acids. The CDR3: CASSQDYKFGGELFF. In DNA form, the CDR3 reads TGTGCCAGCAGCCAAGATTACAAATTCGGCGGGGAGCTGTTTTTT.

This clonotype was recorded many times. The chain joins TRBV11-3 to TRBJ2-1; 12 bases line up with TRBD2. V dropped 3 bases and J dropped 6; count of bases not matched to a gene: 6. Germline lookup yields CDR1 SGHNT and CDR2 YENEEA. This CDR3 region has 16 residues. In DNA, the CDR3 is TGTGCCAGCAGCTTTCCAGGACTAGCGGGATCCAATGAGCAGTTCTTC. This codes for CASSFPGLAGSNEQFF.

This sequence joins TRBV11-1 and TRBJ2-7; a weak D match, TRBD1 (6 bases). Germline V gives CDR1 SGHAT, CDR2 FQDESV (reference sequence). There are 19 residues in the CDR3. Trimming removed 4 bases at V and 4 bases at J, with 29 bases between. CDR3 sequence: CASSSSTVGLTGSGYEQYF. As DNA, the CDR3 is TGTGCCAGCAGCTCGTCCACCGTGGGCTTAACAGGGTCGGGTTACGAGCAGTACTTC.

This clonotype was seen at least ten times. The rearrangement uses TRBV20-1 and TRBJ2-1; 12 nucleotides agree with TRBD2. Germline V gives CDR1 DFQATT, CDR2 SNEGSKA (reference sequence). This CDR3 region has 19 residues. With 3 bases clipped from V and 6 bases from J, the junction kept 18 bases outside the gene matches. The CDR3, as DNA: TGCAGTGCTAGGGTCTTCGGCCTAGCGGGGGGGCGATCTATCAATGAGCAGTTCTTC. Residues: CSARVFGLAGGRSINEQFF.

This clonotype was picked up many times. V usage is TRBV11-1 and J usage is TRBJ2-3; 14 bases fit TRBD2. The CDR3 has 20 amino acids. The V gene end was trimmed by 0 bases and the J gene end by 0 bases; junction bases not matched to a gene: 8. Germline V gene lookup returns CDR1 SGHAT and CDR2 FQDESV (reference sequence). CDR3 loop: CASSLAGLAGEEDSTDTQYF. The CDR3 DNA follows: TGTGCCAGCAGCTTAGCGGGACTAGCGGGAGAGGAGGACAGCACAGATACGCAGTATTTT.

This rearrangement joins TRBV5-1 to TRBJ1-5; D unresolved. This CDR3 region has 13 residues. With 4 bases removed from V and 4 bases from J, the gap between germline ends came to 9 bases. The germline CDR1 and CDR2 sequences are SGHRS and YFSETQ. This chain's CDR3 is CASSPVPNQPQHF. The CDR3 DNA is TGCGCCAGCAGCCCGGTCCCGAATCAGCCCCAGCATTTT.

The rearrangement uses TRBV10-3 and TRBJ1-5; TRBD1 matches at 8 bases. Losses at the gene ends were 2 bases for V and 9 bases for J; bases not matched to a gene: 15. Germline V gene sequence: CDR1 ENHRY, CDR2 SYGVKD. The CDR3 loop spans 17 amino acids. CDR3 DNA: TGTGCCATCAGTGAGACACAGGGGGGTGGAATACAAGGGCCCCAGCATTTT. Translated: CAISETQGGGIQGPQHF.

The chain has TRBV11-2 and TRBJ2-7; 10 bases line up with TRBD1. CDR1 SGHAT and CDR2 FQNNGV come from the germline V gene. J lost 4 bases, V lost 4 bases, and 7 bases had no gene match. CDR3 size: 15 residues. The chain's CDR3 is CASSSRDRGPYEQYF. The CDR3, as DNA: TGTGCCAGCAGCTCCCGGGACAGGGGCCCTTACGAGCAGTACTTC.

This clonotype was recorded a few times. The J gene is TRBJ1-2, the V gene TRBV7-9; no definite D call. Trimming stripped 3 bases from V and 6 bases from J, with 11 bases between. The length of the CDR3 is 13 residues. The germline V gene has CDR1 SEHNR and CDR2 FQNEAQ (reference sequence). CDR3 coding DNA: TGTGCCAGCAGCTTCCCGAATTCGGATGGCTACACCTTC. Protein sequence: CASSFPNSDGYTF. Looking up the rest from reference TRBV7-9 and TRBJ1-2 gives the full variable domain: DTGVSQNPRHKITKRGQNVTFRCDPISEHNRLYWYRQTLGQGPEFLTYFQNEAQLEKSRLLSDRFSAERPKGSFSTLEIQRTEQGDSAMYLCASSFPNSDGYTFGSGTRLTVV.

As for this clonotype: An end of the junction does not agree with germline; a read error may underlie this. CDR3 residues: CAASRGEASTDAQYF. CDR3 bases: TGTGCCGCCAGCAGAGGGGAGGCTAGCACAGATGCGCAGTATTTT. The rearrangement joins TRBV15 to TRBJ2-3, with a tentative D call TRBD2 (6 bases). Germline lookup yields CDR1 LNHNV and CDR2 YYDKDF (reference sequence). This CDR3 contains 15 residues.

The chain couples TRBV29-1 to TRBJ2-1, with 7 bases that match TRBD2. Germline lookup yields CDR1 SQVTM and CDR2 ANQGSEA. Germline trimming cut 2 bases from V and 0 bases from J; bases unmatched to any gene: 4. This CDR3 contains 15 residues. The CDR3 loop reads CSVELLAYSYNEQFF. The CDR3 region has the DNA TGCAGCGTTGAATTACTAGCGTACTCCTACAATGAGCAGTTCTTC.

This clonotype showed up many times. The CDR3 bases are TGTGCCAGCAGTGAAGCCAGGCCCTACGAGCAGTACTTC. Its translation is CASSEARPYEQYF. The chain combines TRBV6-1 with TRBJ2-7, with D unresolved. The CDR3 sequence is 13 residues long. From germline, CDR1 is MNHNS and CDR2 SASEGT. V lost 0 bases and J lost 2, with 5 bases in between.

CDR3 coding DNA: TGTGCCATCAGCCCCCTTAGCGGCGCAGAGACCCAGTACTTC. It yields the protein CAISPLSGAETQYF. The V call is TRBV10-3, the J call TRBJ2-5; tentative D call: TRBD2 (6 bases). V dropped 6 bases and J dropped 4 bases, with 15 bases sitting between them. The CDR3 extends over 14 amino acids. Germline-derived CDR1 and CDR2 are ENHRY and SYGVKD.

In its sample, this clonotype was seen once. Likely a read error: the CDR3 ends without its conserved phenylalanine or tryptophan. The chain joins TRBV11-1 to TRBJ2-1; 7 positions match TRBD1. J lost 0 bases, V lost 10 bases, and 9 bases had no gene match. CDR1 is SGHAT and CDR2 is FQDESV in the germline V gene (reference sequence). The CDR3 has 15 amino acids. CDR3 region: CATIRRTGSYNEQFL. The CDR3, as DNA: TGTGCCACAATCCGGAGGACAGGCTCCTACAATGAGCAGTTCCTC.

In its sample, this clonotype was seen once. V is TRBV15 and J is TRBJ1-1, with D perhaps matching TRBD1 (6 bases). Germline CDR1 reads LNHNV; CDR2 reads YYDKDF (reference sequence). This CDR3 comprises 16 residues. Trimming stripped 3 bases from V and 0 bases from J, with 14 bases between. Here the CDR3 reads CATSSSAGVMNTEAFF. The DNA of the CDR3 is TGTGCCACCAGCAGTTCCGCAGGGGTCATGAACACTGAAGCTTTCTTT. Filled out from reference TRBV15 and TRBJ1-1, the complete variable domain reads DAMVIQNPRYQVTQFGKPVTLSCSQTLNHNVMYWYQQKSSQAPKLLFHYYDKDFNNEADTPDNFQSRRPNTSFCFLDIRSPGLGDTAMYLCATSSSAGVMNTEAFFGQGTRLTVV.

CDR3 sequence (DNA): TGTGCCAGCAGCAACATCCGGGGTAACAATGAGCAGTTCTTC. This sequence encodes CASSNIRGNNEQFF. The rearrangement uses TRBV2 and TRBJ2-1; D may be TRBD2 (5 bases). Germline-derived CDR1 and CDR2 are SNHLY and FYNNEI. Trimming left V 6 bases short and J 5 bases short, with 14 bases between. The CDR3 is 14 residues long.

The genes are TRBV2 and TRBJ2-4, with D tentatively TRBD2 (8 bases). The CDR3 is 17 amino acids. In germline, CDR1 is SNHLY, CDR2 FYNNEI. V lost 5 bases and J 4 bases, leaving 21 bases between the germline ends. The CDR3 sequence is CASSLYSGGTEKNIQYF. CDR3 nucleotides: TGTGCCAGCAGTTTATACTCGGGGGGGACAGAGAAAAACATTCAGTACTTC.

The DNA of the CDR3 is TGTGCCAGCAGTCGAAGGACGGGGAGGGGAGAGACCCAGTACTTC. Translating it yields CASSRRTGRGETQYF. V is TRBV25-1 and J is TRBJ2-5, with 7 bases that match TRBD2. V shed 5 bases, J shed 4 bases, and the junction held 10 bases outside the gene matches. The CDR3 extends over 15 amino acids. The germline gives CDR1 MGHDK, CDR2 SYGVNS.

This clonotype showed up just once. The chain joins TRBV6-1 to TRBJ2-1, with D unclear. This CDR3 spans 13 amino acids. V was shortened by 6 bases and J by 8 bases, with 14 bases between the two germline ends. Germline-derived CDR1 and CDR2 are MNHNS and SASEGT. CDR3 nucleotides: TGTGCCAGCAGCCGCACCTCTGGGGATGAGCAGTTCTTC. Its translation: CASSRTSGDEQFF.

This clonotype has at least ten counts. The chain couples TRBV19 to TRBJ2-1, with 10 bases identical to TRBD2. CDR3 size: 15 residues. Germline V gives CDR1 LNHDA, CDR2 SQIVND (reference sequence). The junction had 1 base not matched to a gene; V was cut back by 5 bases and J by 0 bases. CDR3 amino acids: CASSASGSSYNEQFF. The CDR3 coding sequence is TGTGCCAGTAGTGCTAGCGGGAGCTCCTACAATGAGCAGTTCTTC.

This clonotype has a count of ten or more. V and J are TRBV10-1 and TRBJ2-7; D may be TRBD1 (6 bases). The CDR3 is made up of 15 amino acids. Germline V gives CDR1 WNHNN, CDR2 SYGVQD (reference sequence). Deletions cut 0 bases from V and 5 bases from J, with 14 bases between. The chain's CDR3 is CASSESIDRSHEQYF. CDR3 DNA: TGCGCCAGCAGTGAGTCTATAGACAGGTCCCACGAGCAGTACTTC.

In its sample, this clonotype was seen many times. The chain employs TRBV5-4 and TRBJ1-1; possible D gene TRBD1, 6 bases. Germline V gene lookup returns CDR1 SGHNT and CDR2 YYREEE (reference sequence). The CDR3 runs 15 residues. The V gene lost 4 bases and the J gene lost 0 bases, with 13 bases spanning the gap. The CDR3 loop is CASSLLQGMNTEAFF. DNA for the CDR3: TGTGCCAGCAGCCTACTCCAGGGGATGAACACTGAAGCTTTCTTT. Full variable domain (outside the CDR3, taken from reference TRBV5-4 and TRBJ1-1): ETGVTQSPTHLIKTRGQQVTLRCSSQSGHNTVSWYQQALGQGPQFIFQYYREEENGRGNFPPRFSGLQFPNYSSELNVNALELDDSALYLCASSLLQGMNTEAFFGQGTRLTVV.

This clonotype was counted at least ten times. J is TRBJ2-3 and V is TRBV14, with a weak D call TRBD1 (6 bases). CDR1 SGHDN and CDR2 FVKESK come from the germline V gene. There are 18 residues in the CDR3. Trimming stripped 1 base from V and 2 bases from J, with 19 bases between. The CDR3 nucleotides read TGTGCCAGCAGCCAAGTGGACAGACACCTACACCCCACAGATACGCAGTATTTT. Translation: CASSQVDRHLHPTDTQYF.

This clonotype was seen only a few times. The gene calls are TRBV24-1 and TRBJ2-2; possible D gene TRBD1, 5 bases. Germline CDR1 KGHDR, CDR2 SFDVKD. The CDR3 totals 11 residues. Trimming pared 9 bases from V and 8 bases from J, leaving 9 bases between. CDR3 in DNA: TGTGCCACCCAACAGGCTGGGGAGCTGTTTTTT. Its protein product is CATQQAGELFF.

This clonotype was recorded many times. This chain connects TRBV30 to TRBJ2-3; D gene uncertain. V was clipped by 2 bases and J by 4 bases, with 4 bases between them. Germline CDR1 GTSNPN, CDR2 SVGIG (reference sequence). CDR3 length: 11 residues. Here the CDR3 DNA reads TGTGCCTGGAGTTGGTCAGATACGCAGTATTTT. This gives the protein CAWSWSDTQYF.